Presented here are 9 T cell receptor beta chains from one specimen sequenced in a study of shared clonotypes between healthy human individuals. Profiled with immunoSEQ multiplex PCR; TCRdb holds only in-frame clones, not every one. The sample records a few million clones, around 92% being singletons. Sequencing was performed on naive CD4+ T cells from PBMCs. Subset given: CD45RA+ positively selected. Source of these receptors: a young man in good health. Some clones in this sample may be carry-over from other donors' samples.

The V call is TRBV5-1, the J call TRBJ2-1; the D is unclear. The CDR3 length is 14 residues. Deletions cut 5 bases from V and 6 bases from J, with 15 bases between. The germline V gene has CDR1 SGHRS and CDR2 YFSETQ. The CDR3: CASRGLANPNEQFF. CDR3 bases: TGCGCCAGCAGGGGCTTGGCTAACCCCAATGAGCAGTTCTTC.

The V gene is TRBV5-6, the J gene TRBJ1-1, with D uncertain. Germline V lookup: CDR1 SGHDT, CDR2 YYEEEE. The V gene lost 1 base and the J gene lost 5 bases, with 15 bases spanning the gap. This CDR3 contains 15 residues. This CDR3 is CASSLKAITRTEAFF. The CDR3, as DNA: TGTGCCAGCAGCTTGAAGGCAATAACTAGGACTGAAGCTTTCTTT.

J is TRBJ1-1 and V is TRBV28; 8 positions match TRBD1. CDR3 length equals 14 residues. With 7 bases clipped from V and 4 bases from J, the junction kept 8 bases outside the gene matches. Germline V lookup: CDR1 MDHEN, CDR2 SYDVKM. The CDR3 loop reads CASTGRGRATEAFF. The CDR3 DNA reads TGTGCCAGCACCGGCAGGGGGCGGGCCACTGAAGCTTTCTTT. The whole variable domain, remainder taken from reference TRBV28 and TRBJ1-1, is DVKVTQSSRYLVKRTGEKVFLECVQDMDHENMFWYRQDPGLGLRLIYFSYDVKMKEKGDIPEGYSVSREKKERFSLILESASTNQTSMYLCASTGRGRATEAFFGQGTRLTVV.

The chain is built from TRBV7-2 and TRBJ1-2, with 8 bases lining up with TRBD1. CDR1 and CDR2 from the germline V gene are SGHTA and FQGNSA. Trimming cost V 3 bases and J 2 bases; bases outside gene matches: 8. This CDR3 is 16 amino acids long. As DNA, the CDR3 is TGTGCCAGCAGCTTGGCGACAGGGGCGGGAAACTATGGCTACACCTTC. Its protein is CASSLATGAGNYGYTF.

In DNA, the CDR3 is TGTGCCAGCAGGCCGCTTGACAGAAACTCCTACGAGCAGTACTTC. Its protein is CASRPLDRNSYEQYF. The chain combines TRBV13 with TRBJ2-7; D is possibly TRBD1 (5 bases). In germline, CDR1 is PRHDT, CDR2 FYEKMQ (reference sequence). The ends were cut back, 6 bases at V and 0 bases at J, with 15 bases in the middle. This CDR3 contains 15 residues.

The chain links TRBV7-2 to TRBJ2-1; D tentatively reads TRBD1 or TRBD2 (6 bases each). Germline V gives CDR1 SGHTA, CDR2 FQGNSA. V lost 6 bases and J 7 bases, leaving 13 bases between the germline ends. The CDR3 extends over 13 amino acids. The CDR3 reads CASSSGAWNEQFF. In DNA, the CDR3 is TGTGCCAGCAGTTCGGGGGCCTGGAATGAGCAGTTCTTC.

This rearrangement joins TRBV6-1 to TRBJ2-5, with 8 bases lining up with TRBD2. Unmatched junction bases numbered 9, after V lost 7 bases and J lost 5 bases. Germline assignment: CDR1 MNHNS and CDR2 SASEGT. This CDR3 has 14 residues. Here the CDR3 reads CASKIAGILETQYF. CDR3 in DNA: TGTGCCAGCAAGATAGCGGGAATATTGGAGACCCAGTACTTC.

The chain recombines TRBV2 with TRBJ2-5, with TRBD1 matching over 8 bases. The germline V gene encodes CDR1 SNHLY and CDR2 FYNNEI. Germline trimming cut 6 bases from V and 5 bases from J; bases unmatched to any gene: 11. This CDR3 has 15 residues. CDR3 amino acids: CASRPQGAPGETQYF. The DNA for the CDR3 is TGTGCCAGCAGGCCCCAGGGGGCGCCCGGCGAGACCCAGTACTTC.

This clone was seen a few times. The sample has other DNA sequences that encode this CDR3 too. V usage is TRBV7-9 and J usage is TRBJ1-4; 8 bases fit TRBD1. Germline V gene data show CDR1 as SEHNR and CDR2 as FQNEAQ (reference sequence). This CDR3 contains 14 residues. The V gene end was trimmed by 5 bases and the J gene end by 8 bases; junction bases not matched to a gene: 7. The CDR3 loop reads CASSPGQGDEKLFF. CDR3 coding DNA: TGTGCCAGCAGCCCCGGACAGGGTGACGAAAAACTGTTTTTT.